These 6 T cell receptor beta chains were all obtained from the same sample, sequenced in a study of human T cells and chemical hapten exposure. One entry per CDR3 protein, called by TCRdb with MiXCR from the RACE reads. The sample records roughly 98,000 distinct CDR3 sequences, roughly an eighth being singletons. The time point denotes: patch test 1, 2 weeks after DPC sensitization. Treatment meaning: therapeutic diphenylcyclopropenone sensitization with weekly scalp DPC. The sample here was whole blood, taken in connection with sensitization to the hapten diphenylcyclopropenone (DPC). The receptor source for this set is a woman aged 40-49 years with alopecia areata. Some clones in this sample may be carry-over from other donors' samples.

This clonotype appeared many times. An end of the junction differs from the germline gene, which may be a read error. CDR3 coding DNA: TGCAGTGCTAGAGATTTGGGGGGGGAGCTCTTC. Translation: CSARDLGGELF. The V call is TRBV20-1, the J call TRBJ2-1; 7 bases align to TRBD2. CDR1 DFQATT and CDR2 SNEGSKA come from the germline V gene (reference sequence). This CDR3 is 11 amino acids long.

A few counts support this clonotype. V gene TRBV7-9 combines with J gene TRBJ1-5; D not certain. Per the germline V gene, CDR1 is SEHNR and CDR2 is FQNEAQ (reference sequence). The CDR3 totals 14 residues. The V and J ends lost 5 bases and 1 base respectively, with 9 bases between them. CDR3 bases: TGTGCCAGCAGCCCGAGTTCGAGCAATCAGCCCCAGCATTTT. Translation gives CASSPSSSNQPQHF.

This clonotype was counted a few times. The chain carries TRBV27 and TRBJ2-5, with a possible D match to TRBD2 (5 bases). CDR1 is MNHEY, CDR2 SMNVEV, per germline (reference sequence). V lost 5 bases, J lost 7 bases, and 20 bases lay in between. This CDR3 region has 15 residues. CDR3: CASSTPGVSPGTQYF. The CDR3 DNA reads TGTGCCAGCAGTACGCCCGGGGTCTCCCCGGGGACCCAGTACTTC.

V and J are TRBV19 and TRBJ1-2, with unresolved D. The CDR3 extends over 14 amino acids. From germline, CDR1 is LNHDA and CDR2 SQIVND (reference sequence). Trimming removed 9 bases from V and 0 bases from J, with 14 bases in between. The CDR3 reads CASSEVTANYGYTF. The CDR3 nucleotides read TGTGCCAGCTCGGAAGTTACAGCTAACTATGGCTACACCTTC.

The V and J genes are TRBV6-2 or TRBV6-3 and TRBJ2-7, with D uncertain. Trimming pared 2 bases from V and 3 bases from J, leaving 8 bases between. Germline values: CDR1 MNHEY, CDR2 SVGEGT. The CDR3 has 13 amino acids. CDR3 bases: TGTGCCAGCAGTTACGGCCGCCTCTACGAGCAGTACTTC. Translation gives CASSYGRLYEQYF.

In this sample, this clonotype turned up a few times. The chain has TRBV15 and TRBJ2-5; no clear D gene. The germline V and J ends were trimmed by 5 bases and 2 bases, with 15 bases remaining between them. Germline CDR1 is LNHNV and CDR2 is YYDKDF (reference sequence). This CDR3 is built from 15 residues. DNA for the CDR3: TGTGCCACCAGCCTTACACGGAGCAGTCAAGAGACCCAGTACTTC. Protein: CATSLTRSSQETQYF.